These T cell receptor beta chains were read from a single sample in a study of blood T cell repertoires in COVID-19. Sequenced by immunoSEQ multiplex PCR; TCRdb stores in-frame clones only, minus some. The table includes approximately 230,000 clones, about 85% detected once. The sample consisted of peripheral blood. Receptor source: a man aged 25 to 40 with active or convalescent COVID-19. Each CDR3 is given with its conserved first and last residue.

V gene	J gene	CDR3 protein
TRBV7-8	TRBJ1-3	CASSLGYRSGNTIYF
TRBV4-1	TRBJ2-7	CASSQSSGGTYEQYF
TRBV28	TRBJ1-6	CASSGTSGSPLHF
TRBV9	TRBJ2-3	CASSRVSDTQYF
TRBV21-1	TRBJ2-5	CASRTLQGQPYQETQYF
TRBV27	TRBJ2-7	CASSSGVGEQYF
TRBV28	TRBJ2-1	CASSLGMGTNQQFF
TRBV5-4	TRBJ2-4	CATQGGEGKNIQYF
TRBV5-4	TRBJ1-2	CASSSDRAGNFYGYTF
TRBV11-2	TRBJ1-4	CASSSQGFGPNEKLFF
TRBV6-6	TRBJ2-1	CASSPLHEQFF
TRBV20-1	TRBJ2-2	CSASRSLAGGLRTGELFF
TRBV27	TRBJ1-6	CANETGGKGPRVDNSPLHF
TRBV15	TRBJ1-6	CATSRTGEDSPLHF
TRBV5-4	TRBJ1-1	CASSLVQGLGTEAFF
TRBV28	TRBJ1-1	CASSFRQARGTEAFF
TRBV28	TRBJ1-1	CASSLSPEAFF